A selection of T cell receptor beta chains follows, all from one sample in a study of technical replicates of blood from several donors. Measured with immunoSEQ multiplex PCR; TCRdb has only the in-frame clones, and not every one. The sample carries 65,000 to 95,000 clones, about 98% recorded once. Sequenced input: T cells isolated from PBMCs. All receptors derive from a human donor in good health. CDR3s include the opening cysteine and the closing phenylalanine or tryptophan. The D gene is left open where the match is weak. Clone size is not always given. Where it is, it says once, few, many or a class for expanded clones.

abundance,d_gene,v_gene,j_gene,CDR3nt,CDR3aa
-,TRBD1,TRBV9,TRBJ2-2,TGTGCCAGCAGCGTAGAAGGGGGCGCCTCTACCGGGGAGCTGTTTTTT,CASSVEGGASTGELFF
-,TRBD1,TRBV4-1,TRBJ2-1,TGCGCCAGCAGCTCTCCCCTGACAGGGGGCCACAATGAGCAGTTCTTC,CASSSPLTGGHNEQFF
once,-,TRBV18,TRBJ2-1,TGTGCCAGCTCACCTGGAAGGAGCTCCTACAATGAGCAGTTCTTC,CASSPGRSSYNEQFF
-,TRBD1,TRBV6-5,TRBJ2-3,TGTGCCAGCAGCGTCGGGACAGCTCGAGATACGCAGTATTTT,CASSVGTARDTQYF
-,-,TRBV20-1,TRBJ1-4,TGCAGTGCTATCCTTAATGAAAAACTGTTTTTT,CSAILNEKLFF
once,-,TRBV7-8,TRBJ2-7,TGTGCCAGCAGCTTGGCGGGGCATCCCTACGAGCAGTACTTC,CASSLAGHPYEQYF
-,-,TRBV28,TRBJ1-2,TGTGCCAGCAGCGAAGGCACAAGACCGACCAGAACCGGGGGCTACACCTTC,CASSEGTRPTRTGGYTF
-,TRBD2,TRBV18,TRBJ2-3,TGTGCCAGCTCACCGGCAGCGGGAGAGGATACGCAGTATTTT,CASSPAAGEDTQYF
-,TRBD1,TRBV19,TRBJ1-5,TGTGCCAGTAGTATATCCAGGGGGCGTCAGCCCCAGCATTTT,CASSISRGRQPQHF
-,TRBD1,TRBV2,TRBJ1-4,TGTGCCAGCAGTTTACAGGGGGCGGCTGGTCATGAAAAACTGTTTTTT,CASSLQGAAGHEKLFF
-,-,TRBV2,TRBJ1-5,TGTGCCAGCAATCGGGGCAATCAGCCCCAGCATTTT,CASNRGNQPQHF
-,TRBD1,TRBV6-5,TRBJ1-2,TGTGCCAGCAGTTACGCGACAGGGGGCTTCGGCTATGGCTACACCTTC,CASSYATGGFGYGYTF
-,-,TRBV10-3,TRBJ1-5,TGTGCCAGAAGGGGAATTCAGCCCCAGCATTTT,CARRGIQPQHF
-,TRBD1,TRBV27,TRBJ2-7,TGTGCCAGCAGTTTAAGAGGGACAGACCCTTACGAGCAGTACTTC,CASSLRGTDPYEQYF
-,-,TRBV19,TRBJ1-5,TGTGCCAGTAGTCCCTCTTACGCAGGTGAGAGTCAGCCCCAGCATTTT,CASSPSYAGESQPQHF
-,-,TRBV18,TRBJ1-2,TGTGCCAGCTCACCACCAGTATGGGGGGAGAACTATGGCTACACCTTC,CASSPPVWGENYGYTF
-,TRBD1,TRBV13,TRBJ2-3,TGTGCCAGCAGCTTAGCCACAGGGGCCTACACAGATACGCAGTATTTT,CASSLATGAYTDTQYF
-,TRBD1,TRBV15,TRBJ1-6,TGTGCCACCAGCAGAGGTTTTACAGGGGGATCACCCCTCCACTTT,CATSRGFTGGSPLHF
-,-,TRBV27,TRBJ2-5,TGTGCCAGCAGTATAGGGGTAGAAGAGACCCAGTACTTC,CASSIGVEETQYF
-,-,TRBV5-4,TRBJ2-7,TGTGCCAGCAGCTATAGTTGGCAGGGGAACACAGGCGAGCAGTACTTC,CASSYSWQGNTGEQYF
-,TRBD2,TRBV4-1,TRBJ2-3,TGCGCCAGCAGCCAAGAACCGGGACTAGTGACAGATACGCAGTATTTT,CASSQEPGLVTDTQYF
once,-,TRBV10-3,TRBJ2-7,TGTGCCATCAGTTGGACTGGCTACGAGCAGTACTTC,CAISWTGYEQYF
-,TRBD2,TRBV7-9,TRBJ2-3,TGTGCCAGCAGCTTCGGTGGAGCGGGAGCGGGAGATACGCAGTATTTT,CASSFGGAGAGDTQYF
-,TRBD2,TRBV29-1,TRBJ2-5,TGCAGCGTTGCGGCGGGGGGAGAAGAGACCCAGTACTTC,CSVAAGGEETQYF
-,TRBD2,TRBV5-4,TRBJ2-3,TGTGCCAGCACCCTAGCGGGAGGCCCCGACCATACGCAGTATTTT,CASTLAGGPDHTQYF
-,TRBD1,TRBV27,TRBJ1-4,TGTGCCAGCAGCATTACCGGGACAGGCAGTGAAAAACTGTTTTTT,CASSITGTGSEKLFF
-,TRBD2,TRBV5-6,TRBJ2-1,TGTGCCAGCAGCTCTAGTTGGCGGACTAGCGGCAATGAGCAGTTCTTC,CASSSSWRTSGNEQFF
-,TRBD2,TRBV4-1,TRBJ2-3,TGCGCCAGCAGCCCTAGCGGGAGGTCAGATACGCAGTATTTT,CASSPSGRSDTQYF
-,-,TRBV2,TRBJ2-3,TGTGCCAGCAGTGAAGCGCCGAGGCAGCGGGGCACAGATACGCAGTATTTT,CASSEAPRQRGTDTQYF
-,TRBD2,TRBV6-1,TRBJ2-3,TGTGCCAGCAGTGGTCTAGCGGCCCCCACAGATACGCAGTATTTT,CASSGLAAPTDTQYF
-,TRBD1,TRBV30,TRBJ1-6,TGTGCCTGGAGTTCTAGGGACAGGGATAATTCACCCCTCCACTTT,CAWSSRDRDNSPLHF
-,-,TRBV10-1,TRBJ2-2,TGCGCCAGCAGTTCAGGGAACACCGGGGAGCTGTTTTTT,CASSSGNTGELFF
-,TRBD2,TRBV14,TRBJ2-5,TGTGCCAGCAGCCAAGGACTAGCTCTTGAGACCCAGTACTTC,CASSQGLALETQYF
once,TRBD1,TRBV4-1,TRBJ2-4,TGCGCCAGCAGCCAAATCACAGGGGCCCAGAACATTCAGTACTTC,CASSQITGAQNIQYF
-,-,TRBV6-5,TRBJ2-2,TGTGCCAGCAGACGAGACAGGAGATACACCGGGGAGCTGTTTTTT,CASRRDRRYTGELFF
-,-,TRBV7-9,TRBJ1-6,TGTGCCAGCAGCTCCCAGGACAGCGCTAATTCACCCCTCCACTTT,CASSSQDSANSPLHF
-,TRBD1,TRBV5-1,TRBJ1-2,TGCGCCAGCACGGGGGGGACAGGGGTCTCTCCGGCGGTCACCTTC,CASTGGTGVSPAVTF
once,-,TRBV10-3,TRBJ1-1,TGTGCCATCAGTGAGCTACAGCAGGGATTGTTGACTGAAGCTTTCTTT,CAISELQQGLLTEAFF
-,-,TRBV28,TRBJ2-2,TGTGCCAGCAGCGTTAACACCGGGGAGCTGTTTTTT,CASSVNTGELFF
-,TRBD1,TRBV2,TRBJ2-2,TGTGCCAGCAGTGAGAAGGGGGCTGGCGGGGAGCTGTTTTTT,CASSEKGAGGELFF
once,TRBD2,TRBV30,TRBJ2-3,TGTGCCGGGGACGGGGGGGGTGATACAGATACGCAGTATTTT,CAGDGGGDTDTQYF
-,TRBD1,TRBV4-1,TRBJ1-2,TGCGCCAGCAGCCAAGGAGGACAGGCCCTCCGTGGCGGCTACACCTTC,CASSQGGQALRGGYTF
-,TRBD1,TRBV5-1,TRBJ2-3,TGCGCCAGCAGCCCCGCAGGCCCCCTTCGGGACAGCAGCACAGATACGCAGTATTTT,CASSPAGPLRDSSTDTQYF
-,-,TRBV11-1,TRBJ1-5,TGTGCCAGCCCTCGGCCCCAGACAGAACATAGCAATCAGCCCCAGCATTTT,CASPRPQTEHSNQPQHF
-,-,TRBV2,TRBJ1-5,TGTGCCAGCAGTGCGGAGACACAGGATCAGCCCCAGCATTTT,CASSAETQDQPQHF
-,-,TRBV29-1,TRBJ2-1,TGCAGCGTACTACTCCTAGCTGTAGCCTACAATGAGCAGTTCTTC,CSVLLLAVAYNEQFF
-,-,TRBV30,TRBJ1-5,TGTGCCTGGAGTGTGTCGGTGAGCAATCAGCCCCAGCATTTT,CAWSVSVSNQPQHF
-,TRBD2,TRBV7-6,TRBJ2-1,TGTGCCAGCAGCTTAGCGCCGGGGGGGCTAGCGGGCCACAATGAGCAGTTCTTC,CASSLAPGGLAGHNEQFF
-,TRBD1,TRBV6-1,TRBJ1-2,TGTGCCAGCAGTGAAGCCAGGGGGCTAGGCTACACCTTC,CASSEARGLGYTF
-,-,TRBV10-3,TRBJ2-3,TGTGCCATCAGTGAAGGGACTCCCCTCACAGATACGCAGTATTTT,CAISEGTPLTDTQYF